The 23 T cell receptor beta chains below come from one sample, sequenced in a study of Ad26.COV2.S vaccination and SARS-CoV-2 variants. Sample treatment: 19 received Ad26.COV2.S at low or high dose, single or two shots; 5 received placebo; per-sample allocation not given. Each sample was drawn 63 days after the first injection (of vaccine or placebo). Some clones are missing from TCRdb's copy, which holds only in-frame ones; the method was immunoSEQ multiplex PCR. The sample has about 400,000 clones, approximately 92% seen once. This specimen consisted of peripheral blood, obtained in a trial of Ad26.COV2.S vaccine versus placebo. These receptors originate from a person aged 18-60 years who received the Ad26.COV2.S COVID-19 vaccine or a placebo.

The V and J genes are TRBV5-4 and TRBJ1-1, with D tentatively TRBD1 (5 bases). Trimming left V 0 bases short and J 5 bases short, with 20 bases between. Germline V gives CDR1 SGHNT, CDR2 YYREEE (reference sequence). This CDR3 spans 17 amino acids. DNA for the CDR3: TGTGCCAGCAGCTTGGCCAGGCAGGGTTTGTATGGGACTGAAGCTTTCTTT. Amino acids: CASSLARQGLYGTEAFF.

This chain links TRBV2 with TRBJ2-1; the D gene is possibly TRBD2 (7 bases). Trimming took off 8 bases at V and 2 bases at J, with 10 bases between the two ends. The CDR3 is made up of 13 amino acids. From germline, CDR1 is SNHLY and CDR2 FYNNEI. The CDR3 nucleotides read TGTGCCAGCGGGGGGGCGCCCTACAATGAGCAGTTCTTC. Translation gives CASGGAPYNEQFF.

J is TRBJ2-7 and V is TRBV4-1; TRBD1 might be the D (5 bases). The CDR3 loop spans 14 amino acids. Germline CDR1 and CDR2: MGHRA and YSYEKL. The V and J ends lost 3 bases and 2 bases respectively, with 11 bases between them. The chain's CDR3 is CASSHPDTAYEQYF. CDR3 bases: TGCGCCAGCAGCCATCCGGACACCGCCTACGAGCAGTACTTC.

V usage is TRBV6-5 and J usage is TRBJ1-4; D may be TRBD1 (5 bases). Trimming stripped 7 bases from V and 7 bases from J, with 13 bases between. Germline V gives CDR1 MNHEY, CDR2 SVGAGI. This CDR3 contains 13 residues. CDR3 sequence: CASIFPGTEKLFF. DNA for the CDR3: TGTGCCAGCATATTTCCCGGGACTGAAAAACTGTTTTTT.

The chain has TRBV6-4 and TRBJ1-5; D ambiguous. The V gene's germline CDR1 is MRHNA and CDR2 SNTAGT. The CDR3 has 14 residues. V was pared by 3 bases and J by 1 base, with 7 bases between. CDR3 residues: CASSERLSNQPQHF. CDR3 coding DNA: TGTGCCAGCAGTGAACGGCTGAGCAATCAGCCCCAGCATTTT.

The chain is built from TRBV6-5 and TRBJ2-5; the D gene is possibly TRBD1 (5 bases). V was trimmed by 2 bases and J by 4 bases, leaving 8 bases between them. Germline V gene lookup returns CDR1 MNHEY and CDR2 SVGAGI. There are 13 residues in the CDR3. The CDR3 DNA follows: TGTGCCAGCAGTTACGGCCAGGGAGAGACCCAGTACTTC. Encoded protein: CASSYGQGETQYF.

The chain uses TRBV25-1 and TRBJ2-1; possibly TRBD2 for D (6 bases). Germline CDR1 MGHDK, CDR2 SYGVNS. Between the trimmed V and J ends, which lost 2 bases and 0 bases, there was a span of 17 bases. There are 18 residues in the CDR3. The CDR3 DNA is TGTGCCAGCAGTGAAGCCCCGGGGGTGGGGTACTCCTACAATGAGCAGTTCTTC. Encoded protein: CASSEAPGVGYSYNEQFF.

In DNA, the CDR3 is TGTGCCAGCAGTAGGCCGTCAGGGGGGACATGGGAGCAGTACTTC. Residues: CASSRPSGGTWEQYF. This rearrangement joins TRBV7-2 to TRBJ2-7, with D possibly being TRBD1 (7 bases). V lost 6 bases, J lost 7 bases, and 22 bases lay in between. The CDR3 consists of 15 residues. From germline, CDR1 is SGHTA and CDR2 FQGNSA.

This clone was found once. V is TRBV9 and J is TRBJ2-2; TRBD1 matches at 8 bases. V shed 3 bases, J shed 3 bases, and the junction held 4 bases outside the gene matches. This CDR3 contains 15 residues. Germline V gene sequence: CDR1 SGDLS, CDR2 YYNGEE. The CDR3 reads CASSGTGQDTGELFF. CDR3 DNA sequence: TGTGCCAGCAGCGGGACGGGACAGGACACCGGGGAGCTGTTTTTT. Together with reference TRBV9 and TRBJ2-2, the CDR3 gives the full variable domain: DSGVTQTPKHLITATGQRVTLRCSPRSGDLSVYWYQQSLDQGLQFLIQYYNGEERAKGNILERFSAQQFPDLHSELNLSSLELGDSALYFCASSGTGQDTGELFFGEGSRLTVL.

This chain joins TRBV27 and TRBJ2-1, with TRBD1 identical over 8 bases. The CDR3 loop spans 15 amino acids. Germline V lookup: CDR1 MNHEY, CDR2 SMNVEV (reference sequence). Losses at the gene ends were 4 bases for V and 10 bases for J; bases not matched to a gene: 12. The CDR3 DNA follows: TGTGCCAGCAGTTATCAAGGCACAGGGGGAAAAGAGCAGTTCTTC. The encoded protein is CASSYQGTGGKEQFF.

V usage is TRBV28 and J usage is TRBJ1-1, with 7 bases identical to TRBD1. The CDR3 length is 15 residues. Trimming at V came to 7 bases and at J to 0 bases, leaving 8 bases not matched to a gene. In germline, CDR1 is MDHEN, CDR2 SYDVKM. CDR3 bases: TGTGCCAGCAACGACAGGGCGGTGATGAACACTGAAGCTTTCTTT. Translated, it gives CASNDRAVMNTEAFF.

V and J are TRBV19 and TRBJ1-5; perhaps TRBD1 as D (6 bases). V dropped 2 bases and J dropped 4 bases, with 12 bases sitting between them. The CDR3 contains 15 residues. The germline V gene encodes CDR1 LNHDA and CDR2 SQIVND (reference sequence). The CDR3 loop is CASSISDSPNQPQHF. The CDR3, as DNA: TGTGCCAGTAGTATATCGGACAGTCCGAATCAGCCCCAGCATTTT.

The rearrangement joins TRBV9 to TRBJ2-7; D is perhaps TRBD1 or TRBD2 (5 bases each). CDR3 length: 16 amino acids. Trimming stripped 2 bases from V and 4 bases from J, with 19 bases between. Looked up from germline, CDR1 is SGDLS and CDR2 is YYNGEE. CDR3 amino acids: CASSVNSGTVAYEQYF. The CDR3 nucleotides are TGTGCCAGCAGCGTCAATTCCGGGACGGTGGCATACGAGCAGTACTTC.

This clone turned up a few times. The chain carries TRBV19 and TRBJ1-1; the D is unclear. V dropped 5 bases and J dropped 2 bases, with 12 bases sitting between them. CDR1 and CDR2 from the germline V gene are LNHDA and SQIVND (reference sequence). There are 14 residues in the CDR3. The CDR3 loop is CASSLSMHNTEAFF. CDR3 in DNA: TGTGCCAGTAGTCTTTCGATGCATAACACTGAAGCTTTCTTT. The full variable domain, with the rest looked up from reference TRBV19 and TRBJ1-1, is DGGITQSPKYLFRKEGQNVTLSCEQNLNHDAMYWYRQDPGQGLRLIYYSQIVNDFQKGDIAEGYSVSREKKESFPLTVTSAQKNPTAFYLCASSLSMHNTEAFFGQGTRLTVV.

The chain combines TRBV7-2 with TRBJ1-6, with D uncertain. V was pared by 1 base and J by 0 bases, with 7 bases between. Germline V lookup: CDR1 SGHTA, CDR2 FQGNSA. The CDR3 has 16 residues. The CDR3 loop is CASSLVESSYNSPLHF. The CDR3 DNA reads TGTGCCAGCAGCTTAGTCGAGAGCTCCTATAATTCACCCCTCCACTTT.

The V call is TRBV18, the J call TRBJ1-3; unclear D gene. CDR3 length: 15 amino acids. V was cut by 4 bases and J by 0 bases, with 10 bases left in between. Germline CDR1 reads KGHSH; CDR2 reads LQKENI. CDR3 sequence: CASSLPPGSGNTIYF. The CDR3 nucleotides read TGTGCCAGCTCACTGCCGCCGGGCTCTGGAAACACCATATATTTT.

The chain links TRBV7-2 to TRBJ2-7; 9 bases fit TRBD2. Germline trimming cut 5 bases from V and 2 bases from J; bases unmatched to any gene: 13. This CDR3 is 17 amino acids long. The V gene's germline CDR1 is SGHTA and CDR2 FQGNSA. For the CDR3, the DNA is TGTGCCAGCAGCCCCCGGCTCGGGCGGGGGGGGACCTACGAGCAGTACTTC. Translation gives CASSPRLGRGGTYEQYF. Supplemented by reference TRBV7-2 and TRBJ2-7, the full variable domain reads GAGVSQSPSNKVTEKGKDVELRCDPISGHTALYWYRQSLGQGLEFLIYFQGNSAPDKSGLPSDRFSAERTGGSVSTLTIQRTQQEDSAVYLCASSPRLGRGGTYEQYFGPGTRLTVT.

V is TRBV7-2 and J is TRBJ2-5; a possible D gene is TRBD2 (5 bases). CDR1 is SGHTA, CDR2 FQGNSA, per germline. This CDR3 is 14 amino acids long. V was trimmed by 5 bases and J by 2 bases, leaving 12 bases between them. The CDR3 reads CASSPGLAQETQYF. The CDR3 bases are TGTGCCAGCAGCCCTGGTCTAGCTCAAGAGACCCAGTACTTC.

The CDR3 DNA reads TGTGCCAGCAGCCCCCGGACCTTCTACGAGCAGTACTTC. Protein: CASSPRTFYEQYF. The rearrangement uses TRBV7-8 and TRBJ2-7; no clear D. The CDR3 consists of 13 residues. The V end was cut by 5 bases, the J end by 3 bases, with 11 bases between. The V gene's germline CDR1 is SGHVS and CDR2 FQNEAQ.

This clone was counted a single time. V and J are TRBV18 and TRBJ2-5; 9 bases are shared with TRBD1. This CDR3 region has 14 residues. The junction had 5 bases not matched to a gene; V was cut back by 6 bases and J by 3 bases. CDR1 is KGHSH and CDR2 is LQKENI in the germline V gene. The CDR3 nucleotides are TGTGCCAGCTCGCCGGGACAGGGAAAAGAGACCCAGTACTTC. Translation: CASSPGQGKETQYF. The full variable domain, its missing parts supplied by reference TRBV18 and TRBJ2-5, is NAGVMQNPRHLVRRRGQEARLRCSPMKGHSHVYWYRQLPEEGLKFMVYLQKENIIDESGMPKERFSAEFPKEGPSILRIQQVVRGDSAAYFCASSPGQGKETQYFGPGTRLLVL.

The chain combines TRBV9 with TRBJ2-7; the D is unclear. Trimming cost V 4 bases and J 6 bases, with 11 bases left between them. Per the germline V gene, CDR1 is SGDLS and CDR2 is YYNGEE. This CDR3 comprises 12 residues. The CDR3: CASSPETPEQYF. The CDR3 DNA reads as TGTGCCAGCAGCCCCGAAACACCCGAGCAGTACTTC.

CDR3 loop: CASSLGGLAGFKETQYF. CDR3 nucleotide sequence: TGTGCCAGCAGCTTAGGAGGGCTAGCGGGGTTCAAAGAGACCCAGTACTTC. The gene calls are TRBV11-2 and TRBJ2-5; 9 bases line up with TRBD2. Germline assignment: CDR1 SGHAT and CDR2 FQNNGV. The V gene end was trimmed by 1 base and the J gene end by 3 bases; junction bases not matched to a gene: 9. The CDR3 has 17 amino acids.

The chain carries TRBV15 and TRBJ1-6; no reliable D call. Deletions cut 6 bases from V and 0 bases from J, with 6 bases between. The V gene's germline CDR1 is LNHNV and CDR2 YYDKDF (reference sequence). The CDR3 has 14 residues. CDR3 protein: CATRASSYNSPLHF. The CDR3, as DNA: TGTGCCACCAGGGCGAGCTCCTATAATTCACCCCTCCACTTT. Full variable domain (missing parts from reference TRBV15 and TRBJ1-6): DAMVIQNPRYQVTQFGKPVTLSCSQTLNHNVMYWYQQKSSQAPKLLFHYYDKDFNNEADTPDNFQSRRPNTSFCFLDIRSPGLGDTAMYLCATRASSYNSPLHFGNGTRLTVT.